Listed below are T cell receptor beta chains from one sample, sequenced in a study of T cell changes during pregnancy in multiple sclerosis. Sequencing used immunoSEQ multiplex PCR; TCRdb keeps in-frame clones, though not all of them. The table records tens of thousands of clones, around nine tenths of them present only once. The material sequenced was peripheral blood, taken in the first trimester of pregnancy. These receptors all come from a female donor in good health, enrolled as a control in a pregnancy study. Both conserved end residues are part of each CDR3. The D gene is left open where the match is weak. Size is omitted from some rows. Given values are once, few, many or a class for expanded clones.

CDR3 protein: CASSIGGSGPYEQYF; CDR3 DNA: TGTGCCAGTAGTATAGGGGGTAGCGGACCTTACGAGCAGTACTTC; V gene: TRBV19; clone size: once; D gene: NA; CDR3 length: 15; J gene: TRBJ2-7
CDR3 protein: CAWSVAGGDYGYTF; CDR3 DNA: TGTGCCTGGAGTGTGGCAGGGGGCGATTATGGCTACACCTTC; V gene: TRBV30; clone size: NA; D gene: TRBD1; CDR3 length: 14; J gene: TRBJ1-2
CDR3 protein: CASTPWPTSGRKTGELFF; CDR3 DNA: TGTGCCAGCACCCCCTGGCCCACTAGCGGGAGGAAGACCGGGGAGCTGTTTTTT; V gene: TRBV7-3; clone size: NA; D gene: TRBD2; CDR3 length: 18; J gene: TRBJ2-2
CDR3 protein: CASSPGLAGHENEQFF; CDR3 DNA: TGTGCCAGCAGCCCGGGACTAGCGGGACACGAAAATGAGCAGTTCTTC; V gene: TRBV11-3; clone size: NA; D gene: TRBD2; CDR3 length: 16; J gene: TRBJ2-1
CDR3 protein: CAISEDFTATGANVLTF; CDR3 DNA: TGTGCCATCAGTGAGGATTTTACTGCTACTGGGGCCAACGTCCTGACTTTC; V gene: TRBV10-3; clone size: few; D gene: NA; CDR3 length: 17; J gene: TRBJ2-6
CDR3 protein: CASSTPGQNYGYTF; CDR3 DNA: TGTGCCAGTAGTACCCCGGGACAGAACTATGGCTACACCTTC; V gene: TRBV19; clone size: few; D gene: TRBD1; CDR3 length: 14; J gene: TRBJ1-2
CDR3 protein: CASSLQGASTEAFF; CDR3 DNA: TGTGCCAGCAGCTTACAGGGGGCTAGCACTGAAGCTTTCTTT; V gene: TRBV7-3; clone size: NA; D gene: TRBD1; CDR3 length: 14; J gene: TRBJ1-1
CDR3 protein: CASSPGGFLASGRAGTGELFF; CDR3 DNA: TGTGCCAGCAGCCCTGGCGGGTTCCTGGCTAGCGGGAGGGCCGGAACCGGGGAGCTGTTTTTT; V gene: TRBV4-2; clone size: NA; D gene: TRBD2; CDR3 length: 21; J gene: TRBJ2-2
CDR3 protein: CASSLYTGGSYNEQFF; CDR3 DNA: TGTGCCAGCAGCTTATACACTGGAGGGTCCTACAATGAGCAGTTCTTC; V gene: TRBV7-2; clone size: NA; D gene: NA; CDR3 length: 16; J gene: TRBJ2-1
CDR3 protein: CSVARAGTGGDGYTF; CDR3 DNA: TGCAGCGTTGCTAGGGCCGGGACAGGCGGCGATGGCTACACCTTC; V gene: TRBV29-1; clone size: NA; D gene: TRBD1; CDR3 length: 15; J gene: TRBJ1-2
CDR3 protein: CASSPQAATLQETQYF; CDR3 DNA: TGCGCCAGCAGCCCCCAAGCGGCAACCCTCCAAGAGACCCAGTACTTC; V gene: TRBV5-1; clone size: NA; D gene: NA; CDR3 length: 16; J gene: TRBJ2-5
CDR3 protein: CASNQGDSGNTIYF; CDR3 DNA: TGTGCCAGCAATCAGGGTGACTCTGGAAACACCATATATTTT; V gene: TRBV28; clone size: NA; D gene: NA; CDR3 length: 14; J gene: TRBJ1-3
CDR3 protein: CASSLGGDRGYEQYF; CDR3 DNA: TGTGCCAGCAGTTTAGGTGGGGACAGGGGGTACGAGCAGTACTTC; V gene: TRBV28; clone size: NA; D gene: TRBD1; CDR3 length: 15; J gene: TRBJ2-7
CDR3 protein: CASSYSYRGGTEQYF; CDR3 DNA: TGTGCCAGCAGTTACTCATACAGGGGGGGGACCGAGCAGTACTTC; V gene: TRBV6-5; clone size: NA; D gene: NA; CDR3 length: 15; J gene: TRBJ2-7
CDR3 protein: CSVALAETQYF; CDR3 DNA: TGCAGCGTTGCGCTAGCGGAGACCCAGTACTTC; V gene: TRBV29-1; clone size: NA; D gene: NA; CDR3 length: 11; J gene: TRBJ2-5
CDR3 protein: CASSSGLAQIGEQFF; CDR3 DNA: TGTGCCAGCAGCTCGGGACTAGCGCAGATCGGGGAGCAGTTCTTC; V gene: TRBV7-2; clone size: NA; D gene: TRBD2; CDR3 length: 15; J gene: TRBJ2-1
CDR3 protein: CASSLVGQVYGYTF; CDR3 DNA: TGCGCCAGCAGCTTGGTGGGTCAGGTCTATGGCTACACCTTC; V gene: TRBV5-1; clone size: few; D gene: NA; CDR3 length: 14; J gene: TRBJ1-2
CDR3 protein: CSHLTGAGYTF; CDR3 DNA: TGCAGCCACCTGACAGGGGCAGGCTACACCTTC; V gene: TRBV29-1; clone size: NA; D gene: TRBD1; CDR3 length: 11; J gene: TRBJ1-2
CDR3 protein: CATRQGPGTEAFF; CDR3 DNA: TGTGCCACCAGACAGGGGCCTGGCACTGAAGCTTTCTTT; V gene: TRBV15; clone size: few; D gene: TRBD1; CDR3 length: 13; J gene: TRBJ1-1
CDR3 protein: CASIRGSNQPQHF; CDR3 DNA: TGTGCCAGTATTAGGGGAAGTAATCAGCCCCAGCATTTT; V gene: TRBV19; clone size: NA; D gene: NA; CDR3 length: 13; J gene: TRBJ1-5
CDR3 protein: CASSGPGQGFNAFF; CDR3 DNA: TGTGCCAGCAGTGGACCGGGACAGGGGTTCAACGCTTTCTTT; V gene: TRBV6-5; clone size: NA; D gene: TRBD1; CDR3 length: 14; J gene: TRBJ1-1
CDR3 protein: CATLDVAGGPTGDTGELFF; CDR3 DNA: TGTGCCACCCTTGACGTTGCGGGGGGCCCCACGGGGGACACCGGGGAGCTGTTTTTT; V gene: TRBV7-9; clone size: NA; D gene: TRBD2; CDR3 length: 19; J gene: TRBJ2-2
CDR3 protein: CASSYRGTDSNQPQHF; CDR3 DNA: TGTGCCAGCAGTTACCGAGGGACAGATAGCAATCAGCCCCAGCATTTT; V gene: TRBV6-6; clone size: NA; D gene: TRBD1; CDR3 length: 16; J gene: TRBJ1-5
CDR3 protein: CASSDAGINTEAFF; CDR3 DNA: TGTGCCAGCAGTGATGCAGGGATTAACACTGAAGCTTTCTTT; V gene: TRBV2; clone size: NA; D gene: NA; CDR3 length: 14; J gene: TRBJ1-1
CDR3 protein: CASSIARGVMFTDTQYF; CDR3 DNA: TGTGCCAGTAGTATAGCACGGGGGGTCATGTTTACAGATACGCAGTATTTT; V gene: TRBV19; clone size: NA; D gene: TRBD2; CDR3 length: 17; J gene: TRBJ2-3
CDR3 protein: CASSVRVSDTAQYF; CDR3 DNA: TGTGCCAGCAGCGTCCGGGTCTCAGATACGGCCCAGTACTTC; V gene: TRBV5-4; clone size: once; D gene: NA; CDR3 length: 14; J gene: TRBJ2-5
CDR3 protein: CASTLDRAQKTQYF; CDR3 DNA: TGTGCCAGCACTTTGGACAGGGCCCAAAAGACCCAGTACTTC; V gene: TRBV28; clone size: NA; D gene: TRBD1; CDR3 length: 14; J gene: TRBJ2-5
CDR3 protein: CSVDRLGQGGSGYTF; CDR3 DNA: TGCAGCGTTGACCGGCTGGGACAGGGCGGCTCTGGCTACACCTTC; V gene: TRBV29-1; clone size: NA; D gene: TRBD1; CDR3 length: 15; J gene: TRBJ1-2
CDR3 protein: CSVDTNTGELFF; CDR3 DNA: TGCAGCGTGGACACGAACACCGGGGAGCTGTTTTTT; V gene: TRBV29-1; clone size: once; D gene: NA; CDR3 length: 12; J gene: TRBJ2-2
CDR3 protein: CAWEVPPAGGKTGELFF; CDR3 DNA: TGTGCCTGGGAAGTTCCACCCGCAGGGGGAAAGACCGGGGAGCTGTTTTTT; V gene: TRBV30; clone size: NA; D gene: TRBD1; CDR3 length: 17; J gene: TRBJ2-2
CDR3 protein: CASSSLGTNYGYTF; CDR3 DNA: TGTGCCAGCAGCTCCCTCGGGACAAACTATGGCTACACCTTC; V gene: TRBV5-8; clone size: NA; D gene: NA; CDR3 length: 14; J gene: TRBJ1-2
CDR3 protein: CASSLVPGSSSYEQYF; CDR3 DNA: TGTGCCAGCAGCTTAGTACCAGGGTCGAGCTCCTACGAGCAGTACTTC; V gene: TRBV7-9; clone size: NA; D gene: NA; CDR3 length: 16; J gene: TRBJ2-7
CDR3 protein: CATSEGHRGAGGYTF; CDR3 DNA: TGTGCCACCAGCGAAGGGCACAGGGGAGCAGGAGGCTACACCTTC; V gene: TRBV15; clone size: NA; D gene: TRBD1; CDR3 length: 15; J gene: TRBJ1-2
CDR3 protein: CASSPQGDGTQYF; CDR3 DNA: TGTGCCAGCAGCCCACAGGGGGACGGGACCCAGTACTTC; V gene: TRBV7-3; clone size: NA; D gene: TRBD1; CDR3 length: 13; J gene: TRBJ2-5
CDR3 protein: CASSLAQSSGSYEQYF; CDR3 DNA: TGCGCCAGCAGCTTGGCCCAGTCTAGCGGATCCTACGAGCAGTACTTC; V gene: TRBV5-1; clone size: NA; D gene: TRBD2; CDR3 length: 16; J gene: TRBJ2-7
CDR3 protein: CASSLEGGPGANVLTF; CDR3 DNA: TGCGCCAGCAGCCTGGAGGGCGGGCCTGGGGCCAACGTCCTGACTTTC; V gene: TRBV5-1; clone size: NA; D gene: NA; CDR3 length: 16; J gene: TRBJ2-6
CDR3 protein: CASTSQGRGAGELFF; CDR3 DNA: TGTGCCAGCACCTCCCAGGGAAGGGGTGCCGGGGAGCTGTTTTTT; V gene: TRBV28; clone size: NA; D gene: NA; CDR3 length: 15; J gene: TRBJ2-2
CDR3 protein: CASSLNRDLNTEAFF; CDR3 DNA: TGTGCCAGCAGTTTGAACAGGGATCTGAACACTGAAGCTTTCTTT; V gene: TRBV6-5; clone size: NA; D gene: NA; CDR3 length: 15; J gene: TRBJ1-1
CDR3 protein: CASSTSGLVETQYF; CDR3 DNA: TGTGCCAGCAGCACTTCGGGACTCGTAGAGACCCAGTACTTC; V gene: TRBV9; clone size: NA; D gene: NA; CDR3 length: 14; J gene: TRBJ2-5
CDR3 protein: CATRGSNRGGNQPQHF; CDR3 DNA: TGTGCCACCAGGGGGTCTAACAGGGGAGGCAATCAGCCCCAGCATTTT; V gene: TRBV15; clone size: NA; D gene: TRBD1; CDR3 length: 16; J gene: TRBJ1-5
CDR3 protein: CASSEPRDGSYEQYF; CDR3 DNA: TGTGCCAGCAGTGAACCCCGCGACGGGTCGTACGAGCAGTACTTC; V gene: TRBV2; clone size: NA; D gene: NA; CDR3 length: 15; J gene: TRBJ2-7
CDR3 protein: CAWRTGQTDTQYF; CDR3 DNA: TGTGCCTGGAGGACAGGACAAACAGATACGCAGTATTTT; V gene: TRBV30; clone size: NA; D gene: NA; CDR3 length: 13; J gene: TRBJ2-3
CDR3 protein: CASSLDSYGYTF; CDR3 DNA: TGTGCCAGCAGCTTAGATAGCTATGGCTACACCTTC; V gene: TRBV7-2; clone size: NA; D gene: NA; CDR3 length: 12; J gene: TRBJ1-2